This note documents a single T cell receptor (beta chain) sequence. This entry belongs to a study of blood T cell repertoires in COVID-19. As originally analysed: Estimation of nucleated cell counts was performed using reference gene primer amplification. Some clones are missing from TCRdb's copy, which holds only in-frame ones; the method was immunoSEQ multiplex PCR. V, J and clone size derive from that table, while D and trimming were established from the DNA sequence. This sample has 170,000 or so clones, with over 80% found just once. V was pared by 1 base and J by 5 bases, with 4 bases of the junction left unmatched. Germline CDR1 is KGHSH and CDR2 is LQKENI. CDR3 length: 15 residues.

The chain joins TRBV18 to TRBJ2-7; 11 positions match TRBD2. The sequenced sample was peripheral blood. The clonotype originates from a woman between 65 and 79 years old with COVID-19, enrolled during active disease. The DNA for the CDR3 is TGTGCCAGCTCACCACTAGCGGGAGGGCCCCACGAGCAGTACTTC. The encoded protein is CASSPLAGGPHEQYF.